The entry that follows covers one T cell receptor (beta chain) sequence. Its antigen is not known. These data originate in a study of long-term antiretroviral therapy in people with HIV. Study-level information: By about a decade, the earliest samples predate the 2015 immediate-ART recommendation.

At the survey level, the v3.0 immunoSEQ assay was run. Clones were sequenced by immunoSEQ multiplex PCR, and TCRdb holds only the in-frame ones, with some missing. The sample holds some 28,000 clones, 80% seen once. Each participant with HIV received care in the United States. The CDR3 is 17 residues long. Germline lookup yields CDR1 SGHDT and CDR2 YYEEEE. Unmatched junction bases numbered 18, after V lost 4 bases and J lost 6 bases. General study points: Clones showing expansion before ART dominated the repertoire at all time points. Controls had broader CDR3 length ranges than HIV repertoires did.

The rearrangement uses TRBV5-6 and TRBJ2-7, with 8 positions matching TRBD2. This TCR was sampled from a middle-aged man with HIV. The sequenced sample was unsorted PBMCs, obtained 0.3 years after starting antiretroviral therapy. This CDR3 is CASSGWVGRAKDREQYF. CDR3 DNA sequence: TGTGCCAGCAGCGGGTGGGTCGGGAGGGCCAAGGATCGCGAGCAGTACTTC.